This T cell receptor beta chain emerged from a study of beta chain features in type 1 diabetes. Study outcomes and limitations: A moderate, significant TCRB CDR3 shortening appeared in type 1 diabetes across four CD4+ subsets. An over-representation of cells with high TCR expression could result from cDNA sequencing.

Details on this clone: Its specificity is not known.

The sequenced template was cDNA made from the entire isolated RNA. Naive, central memory and regulatory T cell samples produced a mean of about 3.4 million reads. Profiled with immunoSEQ multiplex PCR; TCRdb holds only in-frame clones, not every one. This repertoire shows 200,000 to 250,000 clones, about 15% found once; its top ten account for roughly 0.019%. CDR1 and CDR2 (germline): LNHDA, SQIVND (reference sequence). The CDR3 is made up of 13 amino acids. The germline V and J ends were trimmed by 5 bases and 2 bases, with 10 bases remaining between them. The rearrangement links TRBV19 to TRBJ2-7; tentatively, D is TRBD1 (6 bases). The sequence came from a man aged 30 to 39 with type 1 diabetes. Sequenced material: naive CD4+ T cells from blood. The CDR3 here is CASSQTGTYEQYF. The CDR3, as DNA: TGTGCCAGTAGTCAGACAGGCACCTACGAGCAGTACTTC.